A selection of T cell receptor beta chains follows, all from one sample in a study of vaccination effects on CD4 cells after COVID-19. These receptors' targets are unknown. Sequencing was performed with immunoSEQ multiplex PCR; in TCRdb, only in-frame clones are kept and a portion is missing. The repertoire consists of roughly 27,000 clones, with around four fifths occurring once and the leading ten covering about 1.5%. The material sequenced was CD4+ T cells from PBMCs cultured with HCoV-NL63 spike peptides, taken after COVID-19 vaccination. Receptors were obtained from a human donor who received a COVID-19 vaccine. Some clones in this sample may be carry-over from other donors' samples. CDR3s include the opening cysteine and the closing phenylalanine or tryptophan. Expanded clones get a size class; other rows say once, few or many, or leave the size out.

clone_size: NA
j_call: TRBJ1-6
v_call: TRBV4-3
cdr3_aa: CASSQEQISPLHF

clone_size: NA
j_call: TRBJ1-6
v_call: TRBV6-1
cdr3_aa: CASSPRGGNSPLHF

clone_size: NA
j_call: TRBJ1-1
v_call: TRBV3-1/TRBV3-2
cdr3_aa: CASSQVGSRDRGKNTEAFF

clone_size: NA
j_call: TRBJ2-4
v_call: TRBV27
cdr3_aa: CASSYSGGAHIQYF

clone_size: once
j_call: TRBJ2-3
v_call: TRBV19
cdr3_aa: CASRRQGRTDTQYF

clone_size: few
j_call: TRBJ1-6
v_call: TRBV30
cdr3_aa: CAWSVRGTVLHF

clone_size: NA
j_call: TRBJ2-2
v_call: TRBV19
cdr3_aa: CASKGLRTHDNTGELFF

clone_size: NA
j_call: TRBJ1-6
v_call: TRBV5-1
cdr3_aa: CASSREQGDNSPLHF

clone_size: NA
j_call: TRBJ2-5
v_call: TRBV7-9
cdr3_aa: CASSLAKGLAGVETQYF

clone_size: NA
j_call: TRBJ2-1
v_call: TRBV7-3
cdr3_aa: CASSTDRDNEQFF

clone_size: NA
j_call: TRBJ1-1
v_call: TRBV6-1
cdr3_aa: CASSVLQGQGNTEAFF

clone_size: NA
j_call: TRBJ1-5
v_call: TRBV21-1
cdr3_aa: CASSRFGSGQPQHF

clone_size: few
j_call: TRBJ1-3
v_call: TRBV7-2
cdr3_aa: CASSLVGQGSFGNTIYF

clone_size: NA
j_call: TRBJ2-2
v_call: TRBV18
cdr3_aa: CASSPGHQNTGELFF

clone_size: NA
j_call: TRBJ1-1
v_call: TRBV6-5
cdr3_aa: CASGLMNTEAFF

clone_size: NA
j_call: TRBJ1-2
v_call: TRBV5-4
cdr3_aa: CASSLGHVNPNYGYTF

clone_size: NA
j_call: TRBJ1-4
v_call: TRBV20-1
cdr3_aa: CSASWESRPEKLFF

clone_size: once
j_call: TRBJ1-1
v_call: TRBV2
cdr3_aa: CASSDRWNTEAFF

clone_size: NA
j_call: TRBJ1-5
v_call: TRBV2
cdr3_aa: CASNGLAGAISPQHF

clone_size: NA
j_call: TRBJ2-1
v_call: TRBV3-1/TRBV3-2
cdr3_aa: CASSQTGGPRHEQFF

clone_size: once
j_call: TRBJ1-2
v_call: TRBV21-1
cdr3_aa: CASSKWDRPLLYGYTF

clone_size: NA
j_call: TRBJ2-3
v_call: TRBV6-6
cdr3_aa: CASSYLDTQYF

clone_size: NA
j_call: TRBJ1-1
v_call: TRBV9
cdr3_aa: CASSVVDRGGEAFF

clone_size: NA
j_call: TRBJ2-5
v_call: TRBV3-1/TRBV3-2
cdr3_aa: CASSQETQYF

clone_size: few
j_call: TRBJ2-1
v_call: TRBV7-3
cdr3_aa: CASSLGGGVTYNEQFF

clone_size: NA
j_call: TRBJ1-2
v_call: TRBV6-6
cdr3_aa: CASSYLGSYYGYTF

clone_size: medium-sized
j_call: TRBJ2-5
v_call: TRBV9
cdr3_aa: CASSAGDHQETQYF

clone_size: few
j_call: TRBJ2-3
v_call: TRBV30
cdr3_aa: CAWTPGRLDTQYF

clone_size: NA
j_call: TRBJ1-6
v_call: TRBV6-5
cdr3_aa: CASSYGKNLDSPLHF

clone_size: NA
j_call: TRBJ1-3
v_call: TRBV5-1
cdr3_aa: CASSLGPDRVSGNTIYF

clone_size: NA
j_call: TRBJ2-1
v_call: TRBV7-2
cdr3_aa: CASSLGHYNEQFF

clone_size: NA
j_call: TRBJ1-5
v_call: TRBV19
cdr3_aa: CASRPGTGVGQPQHF

clone_size: NA
j_call: TRBJ2-2
v_call: TRBV11-2
cdr3_aa: CASSRGLAGTGELFF

clone_size: NA
j_call: TRBJ1-3
v_call: TRBV6-2/TRBV6-3
cdr3_aa: CASSFGGPGNTIYF

clone_size: NA
j_call: TRBJ1-4
v_call: TRBV18
cdr3_aa: CASSPGQGNEKLFF

clone_size: NA
j_call: TRBJ2-5
v_call: TRBV2
cdr3_aa: CASRTGGETQYF

clone_size: few
j_call: TRBJ2-1
v_call: TRBV5-1
cdr3_aa: CASSWDLRDGEQFF

clone_size: NA
j_call: TRBJ2-5
v_call: TRBV4-1
cdr3_aa: CASSLLEADETQYF

clone_size: NA
j_call: TRBJ1-6
v_call: TRBV24-1
cdr3_aa: CATSAADRDNSPLHF

clone_size: NA
j_call: TRBJ1-4
v_call: TRBV6-4
cdr3_aa: CASSDGTDNEKLFF

clone_size: NA
j_call: TRBJ2-1
v_call: TRBV24-1
cdr3_aa: CATSGQYNEQFF

clone_size: NA
j_call: TRBJ2-2
v_call: TRBV5-5
cdr3_aa: CASSLLVGAPGELFF